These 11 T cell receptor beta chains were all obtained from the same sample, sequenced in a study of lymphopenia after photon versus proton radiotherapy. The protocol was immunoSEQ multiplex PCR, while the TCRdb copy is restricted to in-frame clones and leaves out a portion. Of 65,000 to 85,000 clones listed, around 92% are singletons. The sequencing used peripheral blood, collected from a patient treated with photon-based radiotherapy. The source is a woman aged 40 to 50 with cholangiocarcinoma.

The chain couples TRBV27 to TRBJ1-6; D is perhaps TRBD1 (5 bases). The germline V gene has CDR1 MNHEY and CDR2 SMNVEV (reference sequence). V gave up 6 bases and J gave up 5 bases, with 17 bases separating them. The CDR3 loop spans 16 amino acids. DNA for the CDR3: TGTGCCAGCAGCCAAAAGACGGGACTGAATAATTCACCCCTCCACTTT. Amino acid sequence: CASSQKTGLNNSPLHF.

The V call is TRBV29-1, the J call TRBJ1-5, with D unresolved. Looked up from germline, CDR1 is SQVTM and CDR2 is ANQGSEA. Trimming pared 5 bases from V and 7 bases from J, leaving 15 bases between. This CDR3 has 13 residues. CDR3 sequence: CSVREGIEQPQHF. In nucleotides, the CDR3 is TGCAGCGTTAGGGAAGGGATAGAACAGCCCCAGCATTTT.

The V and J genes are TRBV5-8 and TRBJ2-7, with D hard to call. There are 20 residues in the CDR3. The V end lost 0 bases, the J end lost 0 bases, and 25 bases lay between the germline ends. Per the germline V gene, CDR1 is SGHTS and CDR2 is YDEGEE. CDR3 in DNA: TGTGCCAGCAGCTTGGCCGTTTCAGGCTCGACCGTAAATAGCTCCTACGAGCAGTACTTC. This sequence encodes CASSLAVSGSTVNSSYEQYF.

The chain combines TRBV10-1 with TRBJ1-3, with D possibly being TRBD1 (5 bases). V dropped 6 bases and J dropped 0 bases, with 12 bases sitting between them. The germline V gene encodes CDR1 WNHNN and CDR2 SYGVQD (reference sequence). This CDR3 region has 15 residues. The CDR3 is CASSEDTSSGNTIYF. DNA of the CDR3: TGCGCCAGCAGCGAGGACACGAGCTCTGGAAACACCATATATTTT.

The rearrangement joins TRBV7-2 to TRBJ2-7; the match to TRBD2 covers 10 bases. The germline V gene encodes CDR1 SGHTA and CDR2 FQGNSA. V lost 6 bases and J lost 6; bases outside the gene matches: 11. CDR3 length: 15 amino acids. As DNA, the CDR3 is TGTGCCAGCAGATCAGATAGCGGGAGGAGAGGCGAGCAGTACTTC. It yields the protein CASRSDSGRRGEQYF. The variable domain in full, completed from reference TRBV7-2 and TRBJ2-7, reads GAGVSQSPSNKVTEKGKDVELRCDPISGHTALYWYRQSLGQGLEFLIYFQGNSAPDKSGLPSDRFSAERTGGSVSTLTIQRTQQEDSAVYLCASRSDSGRRGEQYFGPGTRLTVT.

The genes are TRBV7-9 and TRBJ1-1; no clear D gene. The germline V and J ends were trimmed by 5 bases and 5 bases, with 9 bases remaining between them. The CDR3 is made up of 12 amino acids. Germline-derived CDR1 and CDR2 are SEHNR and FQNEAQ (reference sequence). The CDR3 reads CASSHVLTEAFF. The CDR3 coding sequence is TGTGCCAGCAGCCACGTCCTAACTGAAGCTTTCTTT.

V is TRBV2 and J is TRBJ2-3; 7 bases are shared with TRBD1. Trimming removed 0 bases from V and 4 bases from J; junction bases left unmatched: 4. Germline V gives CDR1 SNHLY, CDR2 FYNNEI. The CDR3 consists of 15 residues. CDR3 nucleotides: TGTGCCAGCAGTGAAGCGCTTCAGGGGGCAGATACGCAGTATTTT. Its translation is CASSEALQGADTQYF.

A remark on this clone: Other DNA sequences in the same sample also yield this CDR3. For the CDR3, the DNA is TGTGCCTGGAGTGGGGGACAGGGAAATTCACCCCTCCACTTT. This sequence encodes CAWSGGQGNSPLHF. The chain is built from TRBV30 and TRBJ1-6; 9 bases are a match to TRBD1. Germline CDR1 and CDR2: GTSNPN and SVGIG (reference sequence). CDR3 length: 14 amino acids. J gave up 7 bases and V 1 base, and 2 bases lay outside the gene matches.

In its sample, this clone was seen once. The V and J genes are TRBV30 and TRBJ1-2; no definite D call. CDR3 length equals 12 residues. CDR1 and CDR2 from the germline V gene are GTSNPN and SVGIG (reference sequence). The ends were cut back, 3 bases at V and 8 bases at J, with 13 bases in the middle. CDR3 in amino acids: CAWRPFERGYTF. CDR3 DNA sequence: TGTGCCTGGAGACCCTTTGAAAGGGGCTACACCTTC.

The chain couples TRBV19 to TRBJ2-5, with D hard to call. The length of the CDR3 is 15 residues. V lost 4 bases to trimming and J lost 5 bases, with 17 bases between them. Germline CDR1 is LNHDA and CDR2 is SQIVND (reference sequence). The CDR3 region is CASSTRSSLGETQYF. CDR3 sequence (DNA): TGTGCCAGTAGTACCCGCTCGTCACTGGGGGAGACCCAGTACTTC.

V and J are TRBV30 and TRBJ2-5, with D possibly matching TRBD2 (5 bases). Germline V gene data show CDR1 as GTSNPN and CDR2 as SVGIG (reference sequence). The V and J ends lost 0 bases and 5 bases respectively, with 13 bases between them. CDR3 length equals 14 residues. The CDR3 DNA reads TGTGCCTGGAGTGTACGTCTGGGAGTCGAGACCCAGTACTTC. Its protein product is CAWSVRLGVETQYF.